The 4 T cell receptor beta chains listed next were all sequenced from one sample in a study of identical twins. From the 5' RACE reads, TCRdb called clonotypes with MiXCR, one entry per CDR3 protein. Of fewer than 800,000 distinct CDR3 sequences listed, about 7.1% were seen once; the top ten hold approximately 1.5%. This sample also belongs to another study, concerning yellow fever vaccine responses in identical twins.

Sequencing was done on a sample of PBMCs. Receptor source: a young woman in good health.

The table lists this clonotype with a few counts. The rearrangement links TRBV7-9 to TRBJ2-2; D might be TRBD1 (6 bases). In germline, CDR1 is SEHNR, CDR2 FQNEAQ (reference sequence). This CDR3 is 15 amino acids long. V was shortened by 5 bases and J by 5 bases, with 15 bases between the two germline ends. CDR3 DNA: TGTGCCAGCAGCCAGTACCGGACAGAAACCGGGGAGCTGTTTTTT. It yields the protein CASSQYRTETGELFF. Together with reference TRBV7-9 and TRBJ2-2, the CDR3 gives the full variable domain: DTGVSQNPRHKITKRGQNVTFRCDPISEHNRLYWYRQTLGQGPEFLTYFQNEAQLEKSRLLSDRFSAERPKGSFSTLEIQRTEQGDSAMYLCASSQYRTETGELFFGEGSRLTVL.

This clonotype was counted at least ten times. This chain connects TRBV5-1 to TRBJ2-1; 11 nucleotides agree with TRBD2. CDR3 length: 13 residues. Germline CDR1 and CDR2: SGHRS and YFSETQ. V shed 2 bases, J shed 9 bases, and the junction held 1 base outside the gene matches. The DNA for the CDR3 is TGCGCCAGCAGCTTACTAGCGGGGGCTGAGCAGTTCTTC. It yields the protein CASSLLAGAEQFF.

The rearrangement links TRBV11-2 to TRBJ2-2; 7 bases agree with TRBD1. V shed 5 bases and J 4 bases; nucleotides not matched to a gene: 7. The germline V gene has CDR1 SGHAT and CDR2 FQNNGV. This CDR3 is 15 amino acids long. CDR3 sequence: CASSIRQGGTGELFF. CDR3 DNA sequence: TGTGCCAGCAGCATCCGACAGGGTGGCACCGGGGAGCTGTTTTTT. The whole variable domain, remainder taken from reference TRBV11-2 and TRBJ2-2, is EAGVAQSPRYKIIEKRQSVAFWCNPISGHATLYWYQQILGQGPKLLIQFQNNGVVDDSQLPKDRFSAERLKGVDSTLKIQPAKLEDSAVYLCASSIRQGGTGELFFGEGSRLTVL.

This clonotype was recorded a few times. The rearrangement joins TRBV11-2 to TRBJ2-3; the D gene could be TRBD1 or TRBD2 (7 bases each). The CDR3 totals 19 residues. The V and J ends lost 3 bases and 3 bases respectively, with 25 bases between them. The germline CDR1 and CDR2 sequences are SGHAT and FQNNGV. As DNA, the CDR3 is TGTGCCAGCAGCTTGTGGGGACAGAGACTAGCCGGGGCGACAGATACGCAGTATTTT. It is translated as CASSLWGQRLAGATDTQYF.